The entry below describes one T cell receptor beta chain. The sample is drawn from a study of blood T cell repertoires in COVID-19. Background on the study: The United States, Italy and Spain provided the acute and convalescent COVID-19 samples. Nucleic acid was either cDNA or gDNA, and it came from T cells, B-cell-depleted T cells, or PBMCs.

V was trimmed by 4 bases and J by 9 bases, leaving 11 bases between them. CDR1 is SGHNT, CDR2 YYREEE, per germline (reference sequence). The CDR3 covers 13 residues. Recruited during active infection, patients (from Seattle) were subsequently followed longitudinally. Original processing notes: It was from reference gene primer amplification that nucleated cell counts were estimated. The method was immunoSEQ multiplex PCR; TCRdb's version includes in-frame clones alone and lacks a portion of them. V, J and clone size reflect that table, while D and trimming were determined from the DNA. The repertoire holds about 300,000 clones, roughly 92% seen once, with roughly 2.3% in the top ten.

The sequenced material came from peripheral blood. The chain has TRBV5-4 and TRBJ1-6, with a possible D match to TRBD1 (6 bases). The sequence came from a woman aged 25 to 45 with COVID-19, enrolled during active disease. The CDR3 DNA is TGTGCCAGCAGCCAACAGGGATCTTCACCCCTCCACTTT. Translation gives CASSQQGSSPLHF.